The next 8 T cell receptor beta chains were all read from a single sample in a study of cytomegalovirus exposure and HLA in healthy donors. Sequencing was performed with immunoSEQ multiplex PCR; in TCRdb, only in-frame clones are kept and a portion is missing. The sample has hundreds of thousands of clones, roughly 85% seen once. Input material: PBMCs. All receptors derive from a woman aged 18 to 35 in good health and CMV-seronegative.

In nucleotides, the CDR3 is TGTGCCAGCTCGTCCGACTCGGCGAGGGTTCAGCCCCAGCATTTT. Translated, it gives CASSSDSARVQPQHF. The chain combines TRBV18 with TRBJ1-5; no firm D call. Germline loops: CDR1 KGHSH, CDR2 LQKENI. The CDR3 runs 15 residues. V lost 6 bases and J 6 bases, leaving 18 bases between the germline ends.

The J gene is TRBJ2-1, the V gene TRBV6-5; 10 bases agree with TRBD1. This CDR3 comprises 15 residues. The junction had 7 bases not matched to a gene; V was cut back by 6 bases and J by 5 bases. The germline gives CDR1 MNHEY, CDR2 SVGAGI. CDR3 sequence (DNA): TGTGCCAGCAGACTGTGGGACAGGGGAAACAATGAGCAGTTCTTC. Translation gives CASRLWDRGNNEQFF.

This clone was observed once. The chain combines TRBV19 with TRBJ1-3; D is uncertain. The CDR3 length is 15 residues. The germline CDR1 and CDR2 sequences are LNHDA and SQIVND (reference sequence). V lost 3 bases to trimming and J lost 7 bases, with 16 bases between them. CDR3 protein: CASSITSYGGNTIYF. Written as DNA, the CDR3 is TGTGCCAGTAGTATTACGTCATACGGCGGGAACACCATATATTTT.

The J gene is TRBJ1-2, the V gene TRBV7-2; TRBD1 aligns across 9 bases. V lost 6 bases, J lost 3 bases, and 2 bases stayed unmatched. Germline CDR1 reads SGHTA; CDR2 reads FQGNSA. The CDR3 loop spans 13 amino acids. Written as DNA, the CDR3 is TGTGCCAGCAGAACAGGGGGCGACTATGGCTACACCTTC. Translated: CASRTGGDYGYTF. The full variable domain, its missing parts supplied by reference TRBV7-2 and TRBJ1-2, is GAGVSQSPSNKVTEKGKDVELRCDPISGHTALYWYRQSLGQGLEFLIYFQGNSAPDKSGLPSDRFSAERTGGSVSTLTIQRTQQEDSAVYLCASRTGGDYGYTFGSGTRLTVV.

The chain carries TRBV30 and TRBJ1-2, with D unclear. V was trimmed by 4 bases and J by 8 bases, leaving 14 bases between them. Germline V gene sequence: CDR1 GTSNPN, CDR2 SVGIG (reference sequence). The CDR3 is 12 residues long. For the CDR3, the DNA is TGTGCCTGGATGGGAGGTCGGGAGGGCTACACCTTC. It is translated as CAWMGGREGYTF.

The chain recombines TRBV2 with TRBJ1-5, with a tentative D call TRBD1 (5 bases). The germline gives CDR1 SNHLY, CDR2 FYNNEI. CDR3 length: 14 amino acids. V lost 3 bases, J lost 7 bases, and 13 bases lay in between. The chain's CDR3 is CASSDRWGGQPQHF. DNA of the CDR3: TGTGCCAGCAGTGACAGATGGGGGGGACAGCCCCAGCATTTT. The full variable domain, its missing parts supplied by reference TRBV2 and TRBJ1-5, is EPEVTQTPSHQVTQMGQEVILRCVPISNHLYFYWYRQILGQKVEFLVSFYNNEISEKSEIFDDQFSVERPDGSNFTLKIRSTKLEDSAMYFCASSDRWGGQPQHFGDGTRLSIL.

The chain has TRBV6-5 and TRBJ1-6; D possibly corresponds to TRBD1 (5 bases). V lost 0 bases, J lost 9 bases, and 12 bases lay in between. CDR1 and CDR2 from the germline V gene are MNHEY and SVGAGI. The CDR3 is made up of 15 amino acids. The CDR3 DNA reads TGTGCCAGCAGTTACTCAGCGCAGGGCGGTTCACCCCTCCACTTT. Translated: CASSYSAQGGSPLHF.

CDR3 sequence: CASSSIQGADGYNEQFF. The CDR3 bases are TGTGCCAGCAGCTCCATACAGGGGGCCGACGGCTACAATGAGCAGTTCTTC. This sequence joins TRBV5-7 and TRBJ2-1, with 9 bases fitting TRBD1. TRBV5-7 qualifies as an ORF whose function is uncertain. V lost 3 bases and J lost 3; bases outside the gene matches: 10. The CDR3 is 17 residues long.